These T cell receptor beta chains were read from a single sample in a study of blood T cell repertoires in COVID-19. The method was immunoSEQ multiplex PCR; TCRdb's version includes in-frame clones alone and lacks a portion of them. The sample holds under 200,000 clones, about nine tenths seen once. Sequenced material: peripheral blood. The source of these receptors is a man between 45 and 60 years old with acute or convalescent COVID-19. Both conserved end residues are part of each CDR3. Each record gives: V gene, D gene, J gene, clone size, CDR3 protein, CDR3 DNA. D genes are given only for firm matches. Size is stated for part of the rows, as once, few or many counts, or as a class when the clone is expanded.

V: TRBV5-4; D: .; J: TRBJ1-1; size: .; CDR3: CASTPTGTGTEAFF; DNA: TGTGCCAGCACCCCGACAGGTACCGGCACTGAAGCTTTCTTT
V: TRBV5-4; D: .; J: TRBJ1-1; size: .; CDR3: CASSLPQDTEAFF; DNA: TGTGCCAGCAGCTTGCCACAGGACACTGAAGCTTTCTTT
V: TRBV18; D: .; J: TRBJ1-2; size: .; CDR3: CASSRSSGINYGYTF; DNA: TGTGCCAGCTCCAGGTCTTCAGGGATCAACTATGGCTACACCTTC
V: TRBV14; D: .; J: TRBJ2-7; size: .; CDR3: CASSRSGFEQYF; DNA: TGTGCCAGCAGCCGATCGGGGTTTGAGCAGTACTTC
V: TRBV4-1; D: TRBD1; J: TRBJ1-6; size: once; CDR3: CASSQWLRTGGNNSPLHF; DNA: TGCGCCAGCAGCCAGTGGTTAAGGACAGGGGGAAATAATTCACCCCTCCACTTT
V: TRBV30; D: .; J: TRBJ2-2; size: .; CDR3: CAWSSQGFGELFF; DNA: TGTGCCTGGAGTTCACAGGGTTTCGGGGAGCTGTTTTTT
V: TRBV11-2; D: .; J: TRBJ2-2; size: .; CDR3: CASSPRRANTGELFF; DNA: TGTGCCAGCAGCCCAAGACGGGCGAACACCGGGGAGCTGTTTTTT
V: TRBV6-5; D: .; J: TRBJ1-1; size: once; CDR3: CASCPQTGTEAFF; DNA: TGTGCCAGCTGTCCCCAAACGGGCACTGAAGCTTTCTTT
V: TRBV2; D: .; J: TRBJ2-5; size: .; CDR3: CASSERGSQETQYF; DNA: TGTGCCAGCAGTGAAAGGGGGAGCCAAGAGACCCAGTACTTC
V: TRBV10-3; D: .; J: TRBJ2-7; size: once; CDR3: CAISVEAGVKQYF; DNA: TGTGCCATCAGTGTAGAGGCAGGGGTGAAGCAGTACTTC
V: TRBV18; D: TRBD2; J: TRBJ2-3; size: once; CDR3: CASSPRTSSTDTQYF; DNA: TGTGCCAGCTCACCAAGGACTAGCAGCACAGATACGCAGTATTTT
V: TRBV6-6; D: .; J: TRBJ1-5; size: once; CDR3: CASSPAGAANQPQHF; DNA: TGTGCCAGCAGCCCCGCAGGGGCCGCCAATCAGCCCCAGCATTTT
V: TRBV4-3; D: .; J: TRBJ1-1; size: .; CDR3: CASSQDRVKNTEAFF; DNA: TGCGCCAGCAGCCAAGACAGGGTTAAAAACACTGAAGCTTTCTTT
V: TRBV12-2; D: .; J: TRBJ1-2; size: .; CDR3: CASRPRDRGGGYTF; DNA: TGTGCAAGTCGCCCAAGAGACAGGGGGGGAGGCTACACCTTC
V: TRBV3-1/TRBV3-2; D: .; J: TRBJ1-2; size: few; CDR3: CASRGGVHYGYTF; DNA: TGTGCCAGCAGGGGCGGGGTGCATTATGGCTACACCTTC
V: TRBV27; D: TRBD2; J: TRBJ2-4; size: .; CDR3: CASRTGGAAKNIQYF; DNA: TGTGCCAGCAGGACCGGGGGGGCGGCCAAAAACATTCAGTACTTC
V: TRBV19; D: .; J: TRBJ2-3; size: .; CDR3: CASSHPGERTDTQYF; DNA: TGTGCCAGTAGTCACCCAGGCGAGCGCACAGATACGCAGTATTTT
V: TRBV11-2; D: TRBD2; J: TRBJ2-7; size: .; CDR3: CASSLAGDSLEQYF; DNA: TGTGCCAGCAGCTTGGCGGGAGATTCTCTCGAGCAGTACTTC
V: TRBV9; D: .; J: TRBJ1-4; size: .; CDR3: CASSVGGRSESEKLFF; DNA: TGTGCCAGCAGCGTAGGGGGGCGGTCGGAAAGTGAAAAACTGTTTTTT
V: TRBV27; D: TRBD2; J: TRBJ2-7; size: .; CDR3: CASSLGTSYEQYF; DNA: TGTGCCAGCAGCCTCGGGACTAGCTACGAGCAGTACTTC
V: TRBV4-2; D: .; J: TRBJ2-1; size: .; CDR3: CASSQGNSYNEQFF; DNA: TGTGCCAGCAGCCAAGGCAACAGCTACAATGAGCAGTTCTTC
V: TRBV28; D: TRBD2; J: TRBJ2-5; size: .; CDR3: CASSPPGGGQETQYF; DNA: TGTGCCAGCAGCCCCCCGGGCGGGGGGCAGGAGACCCAGTACTTC
V: TRBV12-3/TRBV12-4; D: .; J: TRBJ1-1; size: .; CDR3: CASSPQLNTEAFF; DNA: TGTGCCAGCAGCCCACAGCTGAACACTGAAGCTTTCTTT
V: TRBV9; D: TRBD2; J: TRBJ2-7; size: .; CDR3: CASSVGAGGPYEQYF; DNA: TGTGCCAGCAGCGTAGGAGCGGGAGGACCCTACGAGCAGTACTTC
V: TRBV24-1; D: .; J: TRBJ2-5; size: .; CDR3: CATSDPTAAGETQYF; DNA: TGTGCCACCAGTGACCCAACAGCGGCGGGAGAGACCCAGTACTTC
V: TRBV14; D: .; J: TRBJ1-2; size: .; CDR3: CASSQDLSYGYTF; DNA: TGTGCCAGCAGCCAAGATCTCAGCTATGGCTACACCTTC
V: TRBV9; D: .; J: TRBJ2-7; size: .; CDR3: CASSLDLGHEQYF; DNA: TGTGCCAGCAGCTTAGACCTAGGTCACGAGCAGTACTTC
V: TRBV5-8; D: .; J: TRBJ1-2; size: .; CDR3: CASSKRGQSRNYGYTF; DNA: TGTGCCAGCAGCAAGAGAGGACAGTCTCGGAACTATGGCTACACCTTC
V: TRBV4-1; D: TRBD2; J: TRBJ2-1; size: .; CDR3: CASSRLADIFNEQFF; DNA: TGCGCCAGCAGCAGGCTAGCGGATATATTTAATGAGCAGTTCTTC
V: TRBV7-9; D: TRBD1; J: TRBJ1-2; size: .; CDR3: CASSSGTAYGYTF; DNA: TGTGCCAGCAGCTCCGGGACAGCTTATGGCTACACCTTC
V: TRBV27; D: TRBD1; J: TRBJ1-5; size: .; CDR3: CASSRQGGSNQPQHF; DNA: TGTGCCAGCAGTCGACAGGGTGGTAGCAATCAGCCCCAGCATTTT
V: TRBV25-1; D: .; J: TRBJ2-5; size: .; CDR3: CASSDPYQETQYF; DNA: TGTGCCAGCAGTGACCCTTACCAAGAGACCCAGTACTTC
V: TRBV6-5; D: .; J: TRBJ1-2; size: .; CDR3: CASSPGGRAGYGYTF; DNA: TGTGCCAGCAGCCCGGGGGGAAGAGCGGGATATGGCTACACCTTC
V: TRBV6-5; D: TRBD1; J: TRBJ2-1; size: .; CDR3: CASSLSGGINEQFF; DNA: TGTGCCAGCAGTTTGTCAGGGGGCATAAATGAGCAGTTCTTC
V: TRBV10-1; D: TRBD2; J: TRBJ2-3; size: .; CDR3: CASSDLAGGRTDTQYF; DNA: TGCGCCAGCAGTGACCTAGCGGGAGGCCGCACAGATACGCAGTATTTT
V: TRBV18; D: TRBD1; J: TRBJ1-1; size: .; CDR3: CASSPPGQGASFF; DNA: TGTGCCAGCTCACCACCGGGACAGGGGGCTTCTTTCTTT
V: TRBV4-2; D: TRBD2; J: TRBJ2-5; size: once; CDR3: CASSPHQLAAQETQYF; DNA: TGTGCCAGCAGCCCCCATCAACTAGCGGCCCAAGAGACCCAGTACTTC
V: TRBV27; D: .; J: TRBJ2-2; size: .; CDR3: CASSLSSAANTGELFF; DNA: TGTGCCAGCAGTTTAAGTAGCGCAGCGAACACCGGGGAGCTGTTTTTT
V: TRBV29-1; D: TRBD1; J: TRBJ2-5; size: .; CDR3: CSTKTGTGVQETQYF; DNA: TGCAGCACAAAAACCGGGACAGGGGTTCAAGAGACCCAGTACTTC
V: TRBV5-4; D: TRBD1; J: TRBJ2-7; size: .; CDR3: CASSLGSAGDRGFYEQYF; DNA: TGTGCCAGCAGCTTGGGGAGTGCCGGGGACAGGGGTTTTTACGAGCAGTACTTC
V: TRBV7-3; D: TRBD2; J: TRBJ2-3; size: .; CDR3: CASSLTGPRGGTDTQYF; DNA: TGTGCCAGCAGCTTAACCGGCCCGCGGGGGGGAACAGATACGCAGTATTTT
V: TRBV29-1; D: .; J: TRBJ1-2; size: .; CDR3: CSVSPGGNYGYTF; DNA: TGCAGCGTTTCCCCCGGAGGAAACTATGGCTACACCTTC
V: TRBV10-3; D: .; J: TRBJ2-5; size: .; CDR3: CAISPGPEEGLETQYF; DNA: TGTGCCATCAGCCCCGGGCCCGAGGAGGGCCTCGAGACCCAGTACTTC
V: TRBV5-1; D: TRBD1; J: TRBJ1-1; size: .; CDR3: CASSLSGGQAFF; DNA: TGCGCCAGCAGCTTGTCAGGGGGCCAAGCTTTCTTT
V: TRBV6-4; D: .; J: TRBJ2-4; size: .; CDR3: CASSARRRLAKNIQYF; DNA: TGTGCCAGCAGTGCCCGACGGAGACTAGCCAAAAACATTCAGTACTTC
V: TRBV5-6; D: TRBD1; J: TRBJ2-2; size: .; CDR3: CASSFRGRGRTGELFF; DNA: TGTGCCAGCAGCTTCAGAGGCAGGGGGCGCACCGGGGAGCTGTTTTTT
V: TRBV25-1; D: .; J: TRBJ1-1; size: .; CDR3: CASSRRGRNTEAFF; DNA: TGTGCCAGCAGTCGGCGGGGACGTAACACTGAAGCTTTCTTT
V: TRBV9; D: .; J: TRBJ2-2; size: .; CDR3: CASSASRSGELFF; DNA: TGTGCCAGCAGCGCTAGTCGGAGCGGGGAGCTGTTTTTT
V: TRBV5-1; D: .; J: TRBJ1-1; size: once; CDR3: CASTDPGMNTEAFF; DNA: TGCGCCAGCACCGACCCGGGAATGAACACTGAAGCTTTCTTT
V: TRBV5-1; D: TRBD1; J: TRBJ2-7; size: .; CDR3: CASSLARQGFYEQYF; DNA: TGCGCCAGCAGCTTGGCGAGACAGGGTTTCTACGAGCAGTACTTC
V: TRBV4-3; D: .; J: TRBJ2-3; size: .; CDR3: CASSQDRTSTDTQYF; DNA: TGCGCCAGCAGCCAAGATAGGACTAGCACAGATACGCAGTATTTT
V: TRBV24-1; D: .; J: TRBJ2-7; size: once; CDR3: CATSGTRAPYEQYF; DNA: TGTGCCACCAGTGGGACGCGGGCGCCCTACGAGCAGTACTTC
V: TRBV4-1; D: TRBD2; J: TRBJ2-7; size: few; CDR3: CASSHPGLAGGPSSYEQYF; DNA: TGCGCCAGCAGCCATCCGGGACTAGCGGGAGGGCCGAGCTCCTACGAGCAGTACTTC
V: TRBV28; D: .; J: TRBJ1-3; size: .; CDR3: CASRPSGSGNTIYF; DNA: TGTGCCAGCAGGCCCTCGGGGTCTGGAAACACCATATATTTT
V: TRBV2; D: .; J: TRBJ1-6; size: .; CDR3: CASSEQGNNSPLHF; DNA: TGTGCCAGCAGTGAACAGGGGAATAATTCACCCCTCCACTTT
V: TRBV6-1; D: .; J: TRBJ2-3; size: .; CDR3: CASSEWGYFTDTQYF; DNA: TGTGCCAGCAGTGAATGGGGCTATTTCACAGATACGCAGTATTTT
V: TRBV28; D: TRBD2; J: TRBJ2-1; size: .; CDR3: CASSPGLADYNEQFF; DNA: TGTGCCAGCAGCCCGGGACTAGCGGACTACAATGAGCAGTTCTTC
V: TRBV6-5; D: .; J: TRBJ2-5; size: .; CDR3: CASSYPPSRGGTQYF; DNA: TGTGCCAGCAGTTACCCACCCTCGAGAGGGGGAACCCAGTACTTC
V: TRBV5-6; D: .; J: TRBJ1-5; size: .; CDR3: CASSSLHRGGSNQPQHF; DNA: TGTGCCAGCAGCTCCCTTCATCGAGGGGGAAGCAATCAGCCCCAGCATTTT
V: TRBV5-1; D: TRBD2; J: TRBJ2-3; size: .; CDR3: CASSYTGGWNTQYF; DNA: TGCGCCAGCAGTTATACGGGGGGGTGGAATACGCAGTATTTT